The 25 T cell receptor beta chains listed next were all sequenced from one sample in a study of beta chain features in type 1 diabetes. Broader study findings: TCRB CDR3s from Type 1 diabetes patients were moderately but significantly shorter in all four CD4+ subsets.

Sequenced material consisted of expressed TCRB transcripts (all of the isolated RNA was reverse transcribed). Sequenced by immunoSEQ multiplex PCR; TCRdb stores in-frame clones only, minus some. The sample records over 200,000 clones, about a tenth being singletons. These receptors have no identified antigens. The sequencing input was naive CD4+ T cells from blood. The receptors here all came from a man aged 30 to 39 with type 1 diabetes.

This chain uses TRBV28 with TRBJ2-3; possible D gene TRBD2, 6 bases. Trimming removed 4 bases from V and 4 bases from J, with 15 bases in between. Germline loops: CDR1 MDHEN, CDR2 SYDVKM. This CDR3 has 15 amino acids. DNA for the CDR3: TGTGCCAGCAGTTCTTTAAGCGGGTGGTCAGATACGCAGTATTTT. As protein: CASSSLSGWSDTQYF.

CDR3 sequence (DNA): TGTGCCAGCAGCAAAGAGAGGACAGCGGGGGGGTTAACCGGGGAGCTGTTTTTT. This translates into CASSKERTAGGLTGELFF. This rearrangement joins TRBV7-8 to TRBJ2-2; the match to TRBD2 covers 10 bases. Trimming took 5 bases from V and 5 from J; bases not matched to a gene: 14. CDR3 length: 18 residues. Germline V gene data show CDR1 as SGHVS and CDR2 as FQNEAQ.

This clone was found a few times. CDR3 DNA sequence: TGTGCCAGCAGCTTTCCGGGGACAACGTCACCCCTCCACTTT. Protein sequence: CASSFPGTTSPLHF. The genes are TRBV5-6 and TRBJ1-6; TRBD1 is a possible D gene (6 bases). The CDR3 length is 14 residues. Germline V lookup: CDR1 SGHDT, CDR2 YYEEEE. Deletions cut 2 bases from V and 10 bases from J, with 13 bases between. Drawing the rest from reference TRBV5-6 and TRBJ1-6, the complete variable domain is DAGVTQSPTHLIKTRGQQVTLRCSPKSGHDTVSWYQQALGQGPQFIFQYYEEEERQRGNFPDRFSGHQFPNYSSELNVNALLLGDSALYLCASSFPGTTSPLHFGNGTRLTVT.

The sample holds a few counts of this clone. This rearrangement joins TRBV15 to TRBJ2-1; 8 nucleotides agree with TRBD2. Losses at the gene ends were 7 bases for V and 5 bases for J; bases not matched to a gene: 7. From germline, CDR1 is LNHNV and CDR2 YYDKDF (reference sequence). This CDR3 has 14 amino acids. CDR3 region: CATTNGGAHNEQFF. CDR3 coding DNA: TGTGCCACCACCAACGGGGGGGCCCACAATGAGCAGTTCTTC.

J is TRBJ2-7 and V is TRBV7-8; 9 bases agree with TRBD2. Germline CDR1 reads SGHVS; CDR2 reads FQNEAQ. Losses at the gene ends were 7 bases for V and 6 bases for J; bases not matched to a gene: 13. CDR3 size: 15 residues. The CDR3 region has the DNA TGTGCCAGCACCCTAGTAGTAGGACTAGCGTCCGAGCAGTACTTC. This codes for CASTLVVGLASEQYF.

This clone was seen a few times. This sequence joins TRBV5-4 and TRBJ2-3; tentative D call: TRBD1 (5 bases). V dropped 0 bases and J dropped 1 base, with 9 bases sitting between them. The germline V gene encodes CDR1 SGHNT and CDR2 YYREEE (reference sequence). The CDR3 is 15 residues long. The DNA of the CDR3 is TGTGCCAGCAGCTTGGATGGCAGGGGCACAGATACGCAGTATTTT. Protein product: CASSLDGRGTDTQYF.

This clone was seen more than once but under ten times. The rearrangement joins TRBV7-9 to TRBJ2-6; no reliable D call. CDR3 size: 15 residues. Germline values: CDR1 SEHNR, CDR2 FQNEAQ (reference sequence). The V end lost 4 bases, the J end lost 4 bases, and 11 bases lay between the germline ends. CDR3 in DNA: TGTGCCAGCAGCTCGAGTCGTCTCGGGGCCAACGTCCTGACTTTC. This translates into CASSSSRLGANVLTF.

This rearrangement joins TRBV27 to TRBJ1-1; D may be TRBD1 (5 bases). The V end lost 5 bases, the J end lost 0 bases, and 19 bases lay between the germline ends. The CDR3 has 17 residues. Per the germline V gene, CDR1 is MNHEY and CDR2 is SMNVEV (reference sequence). The CDR3 bases are TGTGCCAGCAGTCGATCGGGGGGGAACCCCTTGAACACTGAAGCTTTCTTT. It translates to CASSRSGGNPLNTEAFF.

In this sample, this clone turned up a few times. Other nucleotide sequences from this sample produce the same CDR3. In DNA, the CDR3 is TGTGCCAGCAGTTCTAGCGGAAGCACAGATACGCAGTATTTT. Protein product: CASSSSGSTDTQYF. The rearrangement joins TRBV28 to TRBJ2-3, with 7 nucleotides matching TRBD2. The CDR3 extends over 14 amino acids. V lost 4 bases and J lost 0; bases outside the gene matches: 1. CDR1 and CDR2 from the germline V gene are MDHEN and SYDVKM.

This clone was detected a few times. The CDR3 nucleotides are TGCGCCAGCAGCTTGGAGATCGCGGCCCACGAGCAGTACTTC. This gives the protein CASSLEIAAHEQYF. The chain joins TRBV5-1 to TRBJ2-7; no reliable D call. The CDR3 runs to 14 residues. The germline V and J ends were trimmed by 0 bases and 5 bases, with 12 bases remaining between them. Germline CDR1 reads SGHRS; CDR2 reads YFSETQ.

CDR3 bases: TGTGCCAGCAGTGTCACTAGCGGGGGGAACGAGCAGTACTTC. Translation gives CASSVTSGGNEQYF. The chain combines TRBV27 with TRBJ2-7; the match to TRBD2 covers 12 bases. The CDR3 contains 14 residues. V dropped 5 bases and J dropped 5; count of bases not matched to a gene: 4. Germline V gene sequence: CDR1 MNHEY, CDR2 SMNVEV (reference sequence).

The chain has TRBV11-1 and TRBJ2-5, with D hard to call. The length of the CDR3 is 13 residues. The germline V gene encodes CDR1 SGHAT and CDR2 FQDESV (reference sequence). V was shortened by 4 bases and J by 5 bases, with 11 bases between the two germline ends. The CDR3 here is CASSSHGWETQYF. As DNA, the CDR3 is TGTGCCAGCAGCTCCCACGGGTGGGAGACCCAGTACTTC.

This clone was detected only a few times. The DNA for the CDR3 is TGTGCCAGCAGTGAAATGGGCCAGGCAAGAAAAACCGGGGAGCTGTTTTTT. This gives the protein CASSEMGQARKTGELFF. This chain joins TRBV25-1 and TRBJ2-2; D is uncertain. Trimming shortened V by 2 bases and J by 5 bases, and 18 bases separated the two germline ends. CDR1 is MGHDK and CDR2 is SYGVNS in the germline V gene. CDR3 length: 17 amino acids.

V usage is TRBV2 and J usage is TRBJ1-4; D uncertain. Trimming cost V 1 base and J 8 bases, with 14 bases left between them. This CDR3 has 15 amino acids. The germline V gene encodes CDR1 SNHLY and CDR2 FYNNEI. Here the CDR3 reads CASSEGPSRREKLFF. CDR3 nucleotide sequence: TGTGCCAGCAGTGAAGGGCCATCTAGACGGGAAAAACTGTTTTTT.

J is TRBJ2-7 and V is TRBV7-9, with D perhaps matching TRBD1 (6 bases). V was shortened by 3 bases and J by 3 bases, with 15 bases between the two germline ends. The CDR3 is 15 residues long. CDR1 is SEHNR, CDR2 FQNEAQ, per germline (reference sequence). CDR3: CASSFSEQGFYEQYF. The CDR3 coding sequence is TGTGCCAGCAGCTTCAGTGAGCAGGGGTTCTACGAGCAGTACTTC.

This clone was observed a few times. J is TRBJ1-1 and V is TRBV5-4, with TRBD1 identical over 9 bases. This CDR3 region has 12 residues. After removal of 4 bases from V and 12 bases from J, the junction contained 7 bases not matched to a gene. Looked up from germline, CDR1 is SGHNT and CDR2 is YYREEE (reference sequence). DNA for the CDR3: TGTGCCAGCAGCCCCGCGGGACAGGGACCTTTCTTT. It specifies CASSPAGQGPFF.

The chain uses TRBV29-1 and TRBJ2-1; 13 bases are a match to TRBD2. Germline values: CDR1 SQVTM, CDR2 ANQGSEA. The length of the CDR3 is 14 residues. V was clipped by 8 bases and J by 8 bases; unmatched bases: 9. The CDR3 bases are TGCAGCCTTCAACTAGCGGGGGGGCTGGATGAGCAGTTCTTC. Residues: CSLQLAGGLDEQFF.

This sequence joins TRBV5-1 and TRBJ2-5, with D perhaps matching TRBD1 (5 bases). The CDR3 is made up of 12 amino acids. The V gene's germline CDR1 is SGHRS and CDR2 YFSETQ. Trimming cost V 0 bases and J 14 bases, with 14 bases left between them. As DNA, the CDR3 is TGCGCCAGCAGCTTGGAGGGCAGGGCGAAATACTTC. It encodes CASSLEGRAKYF.

The chain uses TRBV14 and TRBJ2-1, with TRBD2 identical over 7 bases. Germline V lookup: CDR1 SGHDN, CDR2 FVKESK. The length of the CDR3 is 18 residues. The J segment lost 5 bases and the V segment lost 1 base, leaving 14 bases of the junction unmatched. CDR3 residues: CASSQVPPLSAGDNEQFF. CDR3 DNA: TGTGCCAGCAGCCAAGTGCCTCCCTTGAGTGCGGGAGACAATGAGCAGTTCTTC.

The chain couples TRBV18 to TRBJ2-3, with D possibly TRBD2 on 6 matching bases. The CDR3 sequence is 19 residues long. Germline V gene sequence: CDR1 KGHSH, CDR2 LQKENI. V dropped 2 bases and J dropped 6 bases, with 27 bases sitting between them. The CDR3 DNA reads as TGTGCCAGCTCACCAAGACGGCAGCAGCGGGTTGGTGGTAGCGATACGCAGTATTTT. It encodes CASSPRRQQRVGGSDTQYF.

The chain carries TRBV25-1 and TRBJ1-4; D uncertain. This CDR3 comprises 12 residues. Germline-derived CDR1 and CDR2 are MGHDK and SYGVNS. Deletions cut 4 bases from V and 13 bases from J, with 13 bases between. CDR3 amino acids: CASSGPMKRLFF. The CDR3, as DNA: TGTGCCAGCAGTGGTCCAATGAAGAGACTGTTTTTT.

This clone occurred a few times. The DNA for the CDR3 is TGTGCCAGCAGCCAAGGGCCCTCGGGAAGTAATGAAAAACTGTTTTTT. Protein product: CASSQGPSGSNEKLFF. The chain couples TRBV4-2 to TRBJ1-4, with no clear D. This CDR3 has 16 residues. V gave up 1 base and J gave up 4 bases, with 13 bases separating them. Germline assignment: CDR1 LGHNA and CDR2 YNFKEQ.

This chain joins TRBV5-6 and TRBJ1-5, with D unresolved. Trimming shortened V by 2 bases and J by 1 base, and 13 bases separated the two germline ends. This CDR3 has 16 residues. The germline CDR1 and CDR2 sequences are SGHDT and YYEEEE. The CDR3 DNA sequence: TGTGCCAGCAGCTTTCTGGGTTCGGGGAGCAATCAGCCCCAGCATTTT. This encodes CASSFLGSGSNQPQHF.

This rearrangement joins TRBV29-1 to TRBJ2-5; 7 bases agree with TRBD2. V shed 5 bases and J 8 bases; nucleotides not matched to a gene: 11. The germline V gene has CDR1 SQVTM and CDR2 ANQGSEA. The CDR3 is made up of 13 amino acids. Here the CDR3 reads CSVLSLAVSTQYF. Here the CDR3 DNA reads TGCAGCGTTCTTTCCCTAGCGGTGAGCACCCAGTACTTC.

The chain joins TRBV18 to TRBJ1-1; D is uncertain. The germline V gene has CDR1 KGHSH and CDR2 LQKENI. The CDR3 has 13 residues. The V gene lost 3 bases and the J gene lost 7 bases, with 12 bases spanning the gap. The CDR3: CASSPRRSDEAFF. CDR3 nucleotide sequence: TGTGCCAGCTCACCGAGGAGGAGCGATGAAGCTTTCTTT.